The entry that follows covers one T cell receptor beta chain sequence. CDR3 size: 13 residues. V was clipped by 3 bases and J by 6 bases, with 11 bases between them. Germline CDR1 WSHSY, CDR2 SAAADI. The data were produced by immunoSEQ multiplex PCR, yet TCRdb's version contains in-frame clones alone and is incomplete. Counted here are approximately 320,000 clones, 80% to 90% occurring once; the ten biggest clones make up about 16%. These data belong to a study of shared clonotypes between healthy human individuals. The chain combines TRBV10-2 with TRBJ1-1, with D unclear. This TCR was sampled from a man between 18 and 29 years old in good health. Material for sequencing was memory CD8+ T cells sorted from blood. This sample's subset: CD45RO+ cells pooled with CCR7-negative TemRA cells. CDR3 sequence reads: CASSDVTSSEAFF. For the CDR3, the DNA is TGCGCCAGCAGTGACGTGACAAGCTCTGAAGCTTTCTTT.